This T cell receptor beta chain was found in a study of post-analysis software for immune sequencing data. General observations from the study: Among roughly five TRBV segments more frequent in patients than controls were TRBV5-6, TRBV5-1 and TRBV20-1. Normalized Chao1 diversity in multiple sclerosis patients fell significantly below that of controls. Pronounced co-clustering by F measure was evident among identically batched samples.

Libraries were made from TCR beta cDNA, and they carried unique molecular identifiers. TCRdb recomputed calls from the PCR reads with MiXCR, one row per CDR3 protein. This table holds about 770,000 distinct CDR3 sequences, around 46% found once. This CDR3 contains 15 residues. Trimming shortened V by 2 bases and J by 3 bases, and 11 bases separated the two germline ends. Germline lookup yields CDR1 KGHSH and CDR2 LQKENI. To note about this clonotype: Its antigen is undetermined.

Sequencing was carried out using blood. The chain employs TRBV18 and TRBJ2-4, with D possibly TRBD1 on 6 matching bases. The receptor's source is a girl aged 5-17 years with multiple sclerosis. As DNA, the CDR3 is TGTGCCAGCTCACCAAACAGGGTTGGCAAAAACATTCAGTACTTC. It codes for CASSPNRVGKNIQYF.